This passage covers 32 T cell receptor beta chains from one sample sequenced in a study of blood T cell repertoires in COVID-19. Here immunoSEQ multiplex PCR was the method, and the copy in TCRdb shows in-frame clones only, minus some. The data show roughly 100,000 clones, roughly 80% seen once. Sequencing was done on a sample of peripheral blood. The receptors were sampled from a woman aged 70-85 years with acute or convalescent COVID-19.

The gene calls are TRBV28 and TRBJ1-1; maybe TRBD1 (6 bases). Per germline, CDR1 MDHEN and CDR2 SYDVKM. This CDR3 comprises 16 residues. V was pared by 4 bases and J by 4 bases, with 19 bases between. CDR3 in DNA: TGTGCCAGCAGTTCTATCGCAGGGGTTGGGGCCACTGAAGCTTTCTTT. Translation gives CASSSIAGVGATEAFF.

The V call is TRBV18, the J call TRBJ1-2; possibly TRBD1 for D (5 bases). The CDR3 loop spans 16 amino acids. The V gene lost 3 bases and the J gene lost 0 bases, with 14 bases spanning the gap. The germline V gene has CDR1 KGHSH and CDR2 LQKENI. The CDR3 DNA sequence: TGTGCCAGCTCACCCGCAGGGACTGCTGCTAACTATGGCTACACCTTC. Its protein product is CASSPAGTAANYGYTF.

The genes are TRBV5-4 and TRBJ1-4; maybe TRBD1 (6 bases). Germline assignment: CDR1 SGHNT and CDR2 YYREEE (reference sequence). V lost 2 bases to trimming and J lost 6 bases, with 11 bases between them. This CDR3 region has 14 residues. The CDR3 sequence is CASSLAGAYEKLFF. The CDR3 coding sequence is TGTGCCAGCAGCTTAGCGGGGGCTTATGAAAAACTGTTTTTT.

The rearrangement uses TRBV6-1 and TRBJ2-7, with 11 bases fitting TRBD1. Germline lookup yields CDR1 MNHNS and CDR2 SASEGT. J was trimmed by 9 bases and V by 10 bases; bases with no gene match: 11. The CDR3 has 13 amino acids. The CDR3 spells CATHSGQGVGQYF. The CDR3 coding sequence is TGTGCCACCCACTCGGGACAGGGGGTTGGGCAGTACTTC.

A note on this clone: Other DNA sequences from this sample encode an identical CDR3 as well. The chain links TRBV6-4 to TRBJ2-2; a weak D match, TRBD1 (6 bases). Trimming shortened V by 6 bases and J by 4 bases, and 12 bases separated the two germline ends. CDR1 and CDR2 from the germline V gene are MRHNA and SNTAGT. This CDR3 is 14 amino acids long. As DNA, the CDR3 is TGTGCCAGCAGCGGGACACCGGGCACCGGGGAGCTGTTTTTT. Protein: CASSGTPGTGELFF.

The rearrangement joins TRBV21-1 to TRBJ2-1; no check of the table's D call, TRBD2, against the DNA was made. TRBV21-1 is classified as a pseudogene. The CDR3 spans 17 residues. The CDR3 nucleotides read TGTGCCAGCAGCAATCGACGGGGTAGCGGGGTGTTGCATGAGCAGTTCTTC. Translating it yields CASSNRRGSGVLHEQFF.

This chain uses TRBV20-1 with TRBJ1-2; 8 nucleotides agree with TRBD1. CDR3 length: 14 residues. Germline CDR1 and CDR2: DFQATT and SNEGSKA (reference sequence). V trimming: 3 bases; J trimming: 8 bases; junction bases outside the gene matches: 11. CDR3 DNA: TGCAGTGCTAGTTCGCCAGGGGGCTACGGGGGCTACACCTTC. Its translation: CSASSPGGYGGYTF.

The rearrangement links TRBV13 to TRBJ1-1, with D possibly matching TRBD1 (5 bases). This CDR3 has 16 amino acids. Germline assignment: CDR1 PRHDT and CDR2 FYEKMQ (reference sequence). Trimming stripped 1 base from V and 1 base from J, with 13 bases between. CDR3 amino acids: CASSLEAGRGNTEAFF. The CDR3 DNA reads as TGTGCCAGCAGCTTAGAGGCAGGGAGGGGGAACACTGAAGCTTTCTTT.

This rearrangement joins TRBV30 to TRBJ2-5, with 7 nucleotides matching TRBD2. V shed 3 bases, J shed 5 bases, and the junction held 3 bases outside the gene matches. The CDR3 has 12 amino acids. Looked up from germline, CDR1 is GTSNPN and CDR2 is SVGIG (reference sequence). The CDR3 sequence: CAWSQGGETQYF. The DNA for the CDR3 is TGTGCCTGGAGCCAGGGAGGGGAGACCCAGTACTTC.

The rearrangement uses TRBV28 and TRBJ1-5; 9 nucleotides match TRBD1. CDR3 length: 17 amino acids. From germline, CDR1 is MDHEN and CDR2 SYDVKM. V lost 5 bases, J lost 4 bases, and 12 bases stayed unmatched. Written as DNA, the CDR3 is TGTGCCAGCAGTCTACCACCCGGGACAGGGAAAAATCAGCCCCAGCATTTT. It encodes CASSLPPGTGKNQPQHF.

The chain links TRBV5-1 to TRBJ1-5, with 11 bases fitting TRBD1. V gave up 4 bases and J gave up 4 bases; unmatched junction bases: 10. The CDR3 contains 17 residues. In germline, CDR1 is SGHRS, CDR2 YFSETQ. CDR3 bases: TGCGCCAGCAGCCCGGCCCAGGACAGGGGGCCAAATCAGCCCCAGCATTTT. This codes for CASSPAQDRGPNQPQHF.

This clone showed up many times. The rearrangement uses TRBV27 and TRBJ2-7; 8 nucleotides align to TRBD2. The CDR3 runs to 13 residues. The V and J ends lost 8 bases and 3 bases, in that order; junction bases with no gene match: 6. Germline assignment: CDR1 MNHEY and CDR2 SMNVEV (reference sequence). CDR3 nucleotide sequence: TGTGCCAGCGCCGGGAGGGGAAACTACGAGCAGTACTTC. Translated, it gives CASAGRGNYEQYF.

The rearrangement links TRBV2 to TRBJ2-1, with 10 nucleotides matching TRBD2. This CDR3 comprises 19 residues. Germline V gene data show CDR1 as SNHLY and CDR2 as FYNNEI. The junction had 14 bases not matched to a gene; V was cut back by 6 bases and J by 0 bases. CDR3 loop: CASRDGLAEIKSSYNEQFF. DNA of the CDR3: TGTGCCAGCAGGGACGGACTAGCGGAGATTAAGAGCTCCTACAATGAGCAGTTCTTC.

The chain couples TRBV6-5 to TRBJ1-2, with D possibly being TRBD1 (6 bases). Germline CDR1 is MNHEY and CDR2 is SVGAGI. This CDR3 region has 15 residues. Trimming took off 5 bases at V and 4 bases at J, with 17 bases between the two ends. The DNA of the CDR3 is TGTGCCAGCAGTCGACCGGGACATTTGTCCTATGGCTACACCTTC. Its protein product is CASSRPGHLSYGYTF.

This clone was found once. The chain links TRBV5-4 to TRBJ1-2; a weak D match, TRBD1 (6 bases). Trimming left V 3 bases short and J 8 bases short, with 17 bases between. Germline V gives CDR1 SGHNT, CDR2 YYREEE (reference sequence). The CDR3 spans 14 residues. The CDR3 reads CASSWGGQGNGYTF. The CDR3 bases are TGTGCCAGCAGCTGGGGGGGGCAGGGAAACGGCTACACCTTC.

The rearrangement links TRBV3-1 (or the pseudogene TRBV3-2) to TRBJ1-2; a weak D match, TRBD1 (5 bases). The V gene lost 3 bases and the J gene lost 6 bases, with 17 bases spanning the gap. Germline V lookup: CDR1 LGHDT, CDR2 YNNKEL (reference sequence). This CDR3 spans 15 amino acids. CDR3: CASSQSRAFNNGYTF. CDR3 in DNA: TGTGCCAGCAGCCAGTCCAGGGCATTCAACAATGGCTACACCTTC.

V usage is TRBV27 and J usage is TRBJ1-5; 9 bases agree with TRBD1. Germline CDR1 is MNHEY and CDR2 is SMNVEV (reference sequence). V dropped 5 bases and J dropped 3; count of bases not matched to a gene: 5. The CDR3 is 15 residues long. CDR3 protein: CASSPRDRDNQPQHF. In nucleotides, the CDR3 is TGTGCCAGCAGTCCACGGGACAGGGACAATCAGCCCCAGCATTTT.

The gene calls are TRBV27 and TRBJ2-2; 13 nucleotides line up with TRBD2. Germline CDR1 MNHEY, CDR2 SMNVEV (reference sequence). V gave up 6 bases and J gave up 0 bases; unmatched junction bases: 4. The CDR3 contains 17 residues. CDR3 sequence: CASRKTSGGPNTGELFF. CDR3 DNA sequence: TGTGCCAGCAGGAAGACTAGCGGGGGGCCGAACACCGGGGAGCTGTTTTTT.

This clone was picked up a small number of times. This rearrangement joins TRBV10-3 to TRBJ2-1; 7 bases map to TRBD1. Trimming took 2 bases from V and 7 from J; bases not matched to a gene: 8. The germline V gene encodes CDR1 ENHRY and CDR2 SYGVKD. This CDR3 contains 15 residues. The CDR3 nucleotides read TGTGCCATCAGTGAGAGACAGGGAATGGGGAATGAGCAGTTCTTC. Protein product: CAISERQGMGNEQFF.

This clone was seen a few times. Mismatch with germline at one junction end may stem from a read error. The chain carries TRBV5-4 and TRBJ1-1, with D unresolved. This CDR3 region has 14 residues. Germline V gives CDR1 SGHNT, CDR2 YYREEE (reference sequence). DNA of the CDR3: TGTGCCAGCAGCTTGGATGGAGGGAACTCTGAAGCTTTCTTT. This translates into CASSLDGGNSEAFF.

The chain is built from TRBV5-1 and TRBJ2-3; D possibly corresponds to TRBD2 (5 bases). V shed 4 bases and J shed 2 bases, with 17 bases lying between them. The CDR3 covers 16 residues. Looked up from germline, CDR1 is SGHRS and CDR2 is YFSETQ. As DNA, the CDR3 is TGCGCCAGCAGCGGAGGTGACACTTCCTTCACAGATACGCAGTATTTT. This sequence encodes CASSGGDTSFTDTQYF. Full variable domain (remainder filled in from reference TRBV5-1 and TRBJ2-3): KAGVTQTPRYLIKTRGQQVTLSCSPISGHRSVSWYQQTPGQGLQFLFEYFSETQRNKGNFPGRFSGRQFSNSRSEMNVSTLELGDSALYLCASSGGDTSFTDTQYFGPGTRLTVL.

The gene calls are TRBV5-5 and TRBJ1-2, with 9 bases that match TRBD1. The CDR3 loop spans 15 amino acids. CDR1 SGHKS and CDR2 YYEKEE come from the germline V gene (reference sequence). J gave up 8 bases and V 4 bases, and 12 bases lay outside the gene matches. CDR3 loop: CASSLIPGQGRGYTF. CDR3 sequence (DNA): TGTGCCAGCAGCCTTATACCGGGACAGGGTAGGGGCTACACCTTC.

The chain recombines TRBV24-1 with TRBJ2-5; 10 nucleotides agree with TRBD1. The germline V gene encodes CDR1 KGHDR and CDR2 SFDVKD. This CDR3 region has 15 residues. J lost 4 bases, V lost 3 bases, and 4 bases had no gene match. The CDR3 nucleotides are TGTGCCACCAGTGATGGGACAGGGGTCGTAGAGACCCAGTACTTC. The encoded protein is CATSDGTGVVETQYF.

The rearrangement links TRBV7-9 to TRBJ1-5; D not certain. The V end was cut by 5 bases, the J end by 11 bases, with 10 bases between. Looked up from germline, CDR1 is SEHNR and CDR2 is FQNEAQ (reference sequence). The CDR3 covers 11 residues. The CDR3 region has the DNA TGTGCCAGCAGCCCCCGGGAGTCCCAGCATTTT. This sequence encodes CASSPRESQHF.

DNA of the CDR3: TGTGCCAGCAGCTTAGAATCCAGGGCTTTCTCTGGAAACACCATATATTTT. This encodes CASSLESRAFSGNTIYF. The chain uses TRBV11-2 and TRBJ1-3, with a tentative D call TRBD1 (5 bases). V lost 0 bases and J 0 bases, leaving 12 bases between the germline ends. This CDR3 is built from 17 residues. Germline V lookup: CDR1 SGHAT, CDR2 FQNNGV.

The rearrangement joins TRBV28 to TRBJ2-4; tentatively, D is TRBD1 (6 bases). The length of the CDR3 is 15 residues. The V gene's germline CDR1 is MDHEN and CDR2 SYDVKM. Trimming removed 4 bases at V and 0 bases at J, with 10 bases between. DNA for the CDR3: TGTGCCAGCAGTTCGCAGGGGTTAGCCAAAAACATTCAGTACTTC. Translated, it gives CASSSQGLAKNIQYF. The whole variable domain, remainder taken from reference TRBV28 and TRBJ2-4, is DVKVTQSSRYLVKRTGEKVFLECVQDMDHENMFWYRQDPGLGLRLIYFSYDVKMKEKGDIPEGYSVSREKKERFSLILESASTNQTSMYLCASSSQGLAKNIQYFGAGTRLSVL.

The V call is TRBV5-1, the J call TRBJ2-5; no clear D. The CDR3 covers 17 residues. Germline CDR1 is SGHRS and CDR2 is YFSETQ. V dropped 0 bases and J dropped 1 base, with 16 bases sitting between them. The CDR3 here is CASSLEVQGSSQETQYF. The DNA of the CDR3 is TGCGCCAGCAGCTTGGAAGTTCAAGGTAGCTCCCAAGAGACCCAGTACTTC.

The chain combines TRBV6-5 with TRBJ1-1; D gene ambiguous. The CDR3 is made up of 12 amino acids. With 4 bases removed from V and 7 bases from J, the gap between germline ends came to 10 bases. Per the germline V gene, CDR1 is MNHEY and CDR2 is SVGAGI. The CDR3 here is CASSFSYLEAFF. CDR3 nucleotides: TGTGCCAGCAGTTTCTCATATCTTGAAGCTTTCTTT.

V usage is TRBV9 and J usage is TRBJ1-1, with TRBD1 as a possible D gene (6 bases). The CDR3 length is 13 residues. Germline-derived CDR1 and CDR2 are SGDLS and YYNGEE. V lost 0 bases to trimming and J lost 6 bases, with 9 bases between them. The DNA of the CDR3 is TGTGCCAGCAGCGTAGGGGACATGTCTGAAGCTTTCTTT. It yields the protein CASSVGDMSEAFF.

This clone was seen only once. This rearrangement joins TRBV19 to TRBJ1-1, with 8 bases fitting TRBD1. CDR3 size: 11 residues. Per germline, CDR1 LNHDA and CDR2 SQIVND (reference sequence). Trimming removed 8 bases from V and 8 bases from J; junction bases left unmatched: 4. The CDR3 coding sequence is TGTGCCAGTGGGGGGACAGGAGAAGCTTTCTTT. This gives the protein CASGGTGEAFF.

This sequence joins TRBV19 and TRBJ1-5; no clear D. The CDR3 is 14 amino acids. V was trimmed by 3 bases and J by 0 bases, leaving 6 bases between them. Germline-derived CDR1 and CDR2 are LNHDA and SQIVND (reference sequence). The CDR3 nucleotides read TGTGCCAGTAGTATTGCCAGTAGCAATCAGCCCCAGCATTTT. Protein product: CASSIASSNQPQHF.

The rearrangement links TRBV18 to TRBJ1-6; 7 nucleotides agree with TRBD1. The CDR3 has 16 amino acids. The germline V gene has CDR1 KGHSH and CDR2 LQKENI. With 3 bases clipped from V and 2 bases from J, the junction kept 4 bases outside the gene matches. CDR3 nucleotide sequence: TGTGCCAGCTCACCGCAGGGACAGCCCTATAATTCACCCCTCCACTTT. This sequence encodes CASSPQGQPYNSPLHF. Filled out from reference TRBV18 and TRBJ1-6, the complete variable domain reads NAGVMQNPRHLVRRRGQEARLRCSPMKGHSHVYWYRQLPEEGLKFMVYLQKENIIDESGMPKERFSAEFPKEGPSILRIQQVVRGDSAAYFCASSPQGQPYNSPLHFGNGTRLTVT.